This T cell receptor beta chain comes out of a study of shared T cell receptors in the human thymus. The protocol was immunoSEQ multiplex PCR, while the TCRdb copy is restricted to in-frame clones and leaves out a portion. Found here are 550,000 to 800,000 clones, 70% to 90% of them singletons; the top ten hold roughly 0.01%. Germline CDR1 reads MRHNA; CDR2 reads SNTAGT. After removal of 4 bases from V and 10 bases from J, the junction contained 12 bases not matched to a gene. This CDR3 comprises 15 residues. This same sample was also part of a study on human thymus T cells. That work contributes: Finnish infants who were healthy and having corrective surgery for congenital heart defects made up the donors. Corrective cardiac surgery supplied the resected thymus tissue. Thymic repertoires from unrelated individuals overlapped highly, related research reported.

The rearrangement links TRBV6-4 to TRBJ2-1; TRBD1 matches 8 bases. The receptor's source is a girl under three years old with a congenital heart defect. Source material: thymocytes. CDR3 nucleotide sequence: TGTGCCAGCAGTGTGAACGGGACAGGCCCTGGCGAGCAGTTCTTC. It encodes CASSVNGTGPGEQFF.